The 26 T cell receptor beta chains given below trace back to one sample, sequenced in a study of shared clonotypes between healthy human individuals. CD45RO negativity and positive selection for CCR7 defined naive CD8 cells, a population that excluded terminally differentiated effector memory CD45RA+ cells. The data were produced by immunoSEQ multiplex PCR, yet TCRdb's version contains in-frame clones alone and is incomplete. The data contain over 750,000 clones, approximately 97% of them singletons. The sequencing sample was made of naive CD8+ T cells sorted from blood. All receptors derive from a man aged 25 to 45 in good health.

This clone appeared a single time. The genes are TRBV7-9 and TRBJ2-5; the D gene is possibly TRBD2 (5 bases). Looked up from germline, CDR1 is SEHNR and CDR2 is FQNEAQ (reference sequence). V lost 4 bases and J 1 base, leaving 10 bases between the germline ends. This CDR3 is 14 amino acids long. CDR3 nucleotides: TGTGCCAGCAGCTCCCGGGGTTTCCAAGAGACCCAGTACTTC. It yields the protein CASSSRGFQETQYF.

The chain combines TRBV27 with TRBJ2-1; TRBD2 matches 11 bases. In germline, CDR1 is MNHEY, CDR2 SMNVEV (reference sequence). With 2 bases clipped from V and 8 bases from J, the junction kept 5 bases outside the gene matches. The CDR3 loop spans 15 amino acids. The DNA for the CDR3 is TGTGCCAGCAGTTTACTAGCGGGAGGTGTAGATGAGCAGTTCTTC. The encoded protein is CASSLLAGGVDEQFF.

As to this clone: Other nucleotide sequences from this sample produce the same CDR3. V and J are TRBV11-3 and TRBJ2-2; a weak D match, TRBD1 (6 bases). Germline V gene data show CDR1 as SGHNT and CDR2 as YENEEA. Trimming pared 6 bases from V and 3 bases from J, leaving 8 bases between. The CDR3 sequence is 13 residues long. The CDR3 protein is CASSGQYTGELFF. For the CDR3, the DNA is TGTGCCAGCAGTGGACAGTACACCGGGGAGCTGTTTTTT.

This clone was seen just once. The chain employs TRBV4-1 and TRBJ2-2; 7 bases are a match to TRBD2. In germline, CDR1 is MGHRA, CDR2 YSYEKL. Germline trimming cut 1 base from V and 6 bases from J; bases unmatched to any gene: 5. The CDR3 consists of 15 residues. CDR3 residues: CASSQGGSWAGELFF. The CDR3, as DNA: TGCGCCAGCAGCCAAGGCGGGAGCTGGGCCGGGGAGCTGTTTTTT.

DNA of the CDR3: TGTGCCAGTAACCCCCGGACAGGGGACTACGAGCAGTACTTC. It codes for CASNPRTGDYEQYF. The rearrangement uses TRBV19 and TRBJ2-7; TRBD1 matches at 9 bases. Looked up from germline, CDR1 is LNHDA and CDR2 is SQIVND (reference sequence). The length of the CDR3 is 14 residues. J lost 3 bases, V lost 7 bases, and 7 bases had no gene match.

This rearrangement joins TRBV11-1 to TRBJ2-5, with unresolved D. With 1 base removed from V and 5 bases from J, the gap between germline ends came to 17 bases. This CDR3 has 16 residues. The V gene's germline CDR1 is SGHAT and CDR2 FQDESV (reference sequence). The CDR3 region has the DNA TGTGCCAGCAGCTTAGGTTGGGGTGAGGTTGTGGAGACCCAGTACTTC. As protein: CASSLGWGEVVETQYF.

Remarks on this clone: The same CDR3 also results from other DNA sequences found in this sample. The J gene is TRBJ2-7, the V gene TRBV5-1; 8 bases align to TRBD1. Trimming took 0 bases from V and 4 from J; bases not matched to a gene: 3. CDR3 length: 14 amino acids. Germline CDR1 reads SGHRS; CDR2 reads YFSETQ. The CDR3 nucleotides are TGCGCCAGCAGCTTGGGGCAGGGGGCTTACGAGCAGTACTTC. Translating it yields CASSLGQGAYEQYF.

In DNA, the CDR3 is TGTGCCATCCGACGAGTAGCTGGCGAGCAGTTCTTC. Its translation: CAIRRVAGEQFF. The chain employs TRBV28 and TRBJ2-1; D uncertain. CDR3 length equals 12 residues. From germline, CDR1 is MDHEN and CDR2 SYDVKM. The V and J ends lost 10 bases and 10 bases respectively, with 17 bases between them.

Worth noting for this clone: Other DNA sequences in the same sample also yield this CDR3. The chain joins TRBV6-5 to TRBJ1-5; no clear D gene. The CDR3 has 13 amino acids. V dropped 2 bases and J dropped 4 bases, with 6 bases sitting between them. Germline V gene sequence: CDR1 MNHEY, CDR2 SVGAGI. CDR3 nucleotides: TGTGCCAGCAGTTACGGGTTAAATCAGCCCCAGCATTTT. This translates into CASSYGLNQPQHF.

J is TRBJ2-7 and V is TRBV19, with 8 positions matching TRBD1. This CDR3 is built from 15 residues. The germline gives CDR1 LNHDA, CDR2 SQIVND (reference sequence). The J segment lost 2 bases and the V segment lost 1 base, leaving 4 bases of the junction unmatched. CDR3 bases: TGTGCCAGTAGTATAGGGACAGGGCCGACCTACGAGCAGTACTTC. Translated, it gives CASSIGTGPTYEQYF.

This rearrangement joins TRBV7-9 to TRBJ2-7; TRBD1 matches 7 bases. The CDR3 contains 14 residues. V was clipped by 6 bases and J by 3 bases; unmatched bases: 8. Germline V gene lookup returns CDR1 SEHNR and CDR2 FQNEAQ (reference sequence). CDR3 sequence: CASRHPGQHYEQYF. The CDR3 coding sequence is TGTGCCAGCAGGCACCCGGGACAGCACTACGAGCAGTACTTC.

The chain recombines TRBV7-9 with TRBJ2-7, with 9 nucleotides matching TRBD2. With V trimmed by 5 bases and J by 1 base, 3 bases remained unmatched. The CDR3 sequence is 14 residues long. The germline V gene has CDR1 SEHNR and CDR2 FQNEAQ (reference sequence). The chain's CDR3 is CASSPSGVSYEQYF. DNA of the CDR3: TGTGCCAGCAGCCCTAGCGGGGTATCCTACGAGCAGTACTTC.

The rearrangement uses TRBV14 and TRBJ2-1; 9 bases fit TRBD2. V lost 5 bases and J lost 3; bases outside the gene matches: 8. Germline CDR1 and CDR2: SGHDN and FVKESK. This CDR3 comprises 16 residues. The chain's CDR3 is CASSRGTSYYYNEQFF. The CDR3 DNA follows: TGTGCCAGCAGCAGAGGGACTAGCTATTACTACAATGAGCAGTTCTTC.

The rearrangement links TRBV14 to TRBJ2-2; either TRBD1 or TRBD2 may fit D (6 bases each). CDR1 and CDR2 (germline): SGHDN, FVKESK. The V and J ends lost 1 base and 3 bases respectively, with 15 bases between them. The CDR3 consists of 17 residues. The CDR3 spells CASSQARGGRDTGELFF. In nucleotides, the CDR3 is TGTGCCAGCAGCCAAGCCCGTGGGGGGCGCGACACCGGGGAGCTGTTTTTT.

The chain has TRBV6-6 and TRBJ2-7, with 9 bases lining up with TRBD1. The CDR3 runs 12 residues. Losses at the gene ends were 5 bases for V and 5 bases for J; bases not matched to a gene: 1. Germline V gene sequence: CDR1 MNHNY, CDR2 SVGAGI (reference sequence). CDR3 sequence: CASSRTGDEQYF. For the CDR3, the DNA is TGTGCCAGCAGTCGGACAGGGGACGAGCAGTACTTC.

The table lists this clone with a count of one. The chain recombines TRBV6-1 with TRBJ1-1, with 7 bases fitting TRBD1. Germline values: CDR1 MNHNS, CDR2 SASEGT. CDR3 size: 13 residues. V shed 6 bases and J 6 bases; nucleotides not matched to a gene: 7. The CDR3 loop is CASRVGQGAEAFF. The CDR3 nucleotides are TGTGCCAGCAGGGTCGGCCAGGGGGCTGAAGCTTTCTTT.

V gene TRBV7-6 combines with J gene TRBJ1-1; a weak D match, TRBD1 (6 bases). The germline CDR1 and CDR2 sequences are SGHVS and FNYEAQ. The CDR3 is 11 amino acids. V shed 4 bases and J shed 8 bases, with 8 bases lying between them. This chain's CDR3 is CASSSGTEAFF. The CDR3 DNA reads as TGTGCCAGCAGCTCAGGGACAGAAGCTTTCTTT.

The chain joins TRBV4-1 to TRBJ2-3; possibly TRBD2 for D (6 bases). In germline, CDR1 is MGHRA, CDR2 YSYEKL. V was trimmed by 2 bases and J by 6 bases, leaving 15 bases between them. This CDR3 has 15 residues. The CDR3 region has the DNA TGCGCCAGCAGCCAATACGGGAGAGCTCTCGATACGCAGTATTTT. This gives the protein CASSQYGRALDTQYF.

The chain couples TRBV5-4 to TRBJ1-2, with D possibly matching TRBD1 (6 bases). The germline V and J ends were trimmed by 2 bases and 4 bases, with 18 bases remaining between them. This CDR3 region has 16 residues. CDR1 is SGHNT, CDR2 YYREEE, per germline (reference sequence). DNA for the CDR3: TGTGCCAGCAGCTTAGGGATCGTAGGGGGGACCTATGGCTACACCTTC. This encodes CASSLGIVGGTYGYTF.

V is TRBV14 and J is TRBJ2-7; 7 positions match TRBD1. Germline-derived CDR1 and CDR2 are SGHDN and FVKESK. J gave up 2 bases and V 6 bases, and 4 bases lay outside the gene matches. This CDR3 is built from 13 residues. The CDR3 DNA is TGTGCCAGCAGTTCCGGGACAGCCTACGAGCAGTACTTC. This codes for CASSSGTAYEQYF.

V gene TRBV7-2 combines with J gene TRBJ2-1, with D unclear. The CDR3 spans 14 residues. Trimming left V 4 bases short and J 1 base short, with 8 bases between. Looked up from germline, CDR1 is SGHTA and CDR2 is FQGNSA. CDR3 residues: CASSSLSSYNEQFF. CDR3 nucleotide sequence: TGTGCCAGCAGCTCTCTCTCGTCCTACAATGAGCAGTTCTTC. Drawing the rest from reference TRBV7-2 and TRBJ2-1, the complete variable domain is GAGVSQSPSNKVTEKGKDVELRCDPISGHTALYWYRQSLGQGLEFLIYFQGNSAPDKSGLPSDRFSAERTGGSVSTLTIQRTQQEDSAVYLCASSSLSSYNEQFFGPGTRLTVL.

The genes are TRBV7-9 and TRBJ2-3; the match to TRBD2 covers 13 bases. Germline V gene data show CDR1 as SEHNR and CDR2 as FQNEAQ (reference sequence). With V trimmed by 5 bases and J by 2 bases, 4 bases remained unmatched. This CDR3 has 16 residues. In DNA form, the CDR3 reads TGTGCCAGCAGCACTGGGACTAGCGGGATCACAGATACGCAGTATTTT. Its protein product is CASSTGTSGITDTQYF.

The chain uses TRBV11-2 and TRBJ2-7, with 8 bases fitting TRBD1. The CDR3 loop spans 15 amino acids. Germline-derived CDR1 and CDR2 are SGHAT and FQNNGV. Losses at the gene ends were 5 bases for V and 6 bases for J; bases not matched to a gene: 12. The CDR3 spells CASSQGRMTGVEQYF. The CDR3 bases are TGTGCCAGCAGCCAAGGGAGAATGACAGGGGTCGAGCAGTACTTC.

This sequence joins TRBV7-9 and TRBJ2-1, with D tentatively TRBD1 (6 bases). The CDR3 is 16 amino acids. The ends were cut back, 6 bases at V and 3 bases at J, with 18 bases in the middle. CDR1 SEHNR and CDR2 FQNEAQ come from the germline V gene (reference sequence). The CDR3 DNA is TGTGCCAGCAGAACAAGCACAGGGCTCCACTACAATGAGCAGTTCTTC. This codes for CASRTSTGLHYNEQFF.

This clone appeared a single time. The chain has TRBV15 and TRBJ1-3; the D gene is possibly TRBD1 (6 bases). The CDR3 is 15 residues long. Germline loops: CDR1 LNHNV, CDR2 YYDKDF (reference sequence). V was cut by 5 bases and J by 0 bases, with 11 bases left in between. CDR3 region: CATSRDNFSGNTIYF. CDR3 in DNA: TGTGCCACCAGCCGGGACAACTTCTCTGGAAACACCATATATTTT.

A single count supports this clone. The gene calls are TRBV18 and TRBJ1-2; the D is unclear. CDR1 is KGHSH, CDR2 LQKENI, per germline. Deletions cut 0 bases from V and 5 bases from J, with 10 bases between. This CDR3 comprises 14 residues. In nucleotides, the CDR3 is TGTGCCAGCTCACCACCGGGCACGGAGTATGGCTACACCTTC. It translates to CASSPPGTEYGYTF. Supplemented by reference TRBV18 and TRBJ1-2, the full variable domain reads NAGVMQNPRHLVRRRGQEARLRCSPMKGHSHVYWYRQLPEEGLKFMVYLQKENIIDESGMPKERFSAEFPKEGPSILRIQQVVRGDSAAYFCASSPPGTEYGYTFGSGTRLTVV.